This T cell receptor (beta chain) was captured by sequencing in a study of vaccination and CD4 T cells after COVID-19. Trimming left V 1 base short and J 6 bases short, with 16 bases between. The germline V gene encodes CDR1 MNHEY and CDR2 SVGAGI. CDR3 length: 16 residues. Specified time point: late sampling 161 to 241 days after vaccination in a few convalescent patients. Each CDR3 protein gets one entry after TCRdb re-called the PCR reads with MiXCR. This table holds around 26,000 distinct CDR3 sequences, approximately 51% found once. This receptor was obtained from a human donor who had recovered from COVID-19. The sample was CD4+ T cells from blood, taken about 7 months after SARS-CoV-2 vaccination. V gene TRBV6-5 combines with J gene TRBJ2-1, with a weak D call TRBD1 (5 bases). CDR3 coding DNA: TGTGCCAGCAGTTACTTCCTGACAGCAACCTCCAATGAGCAGTTCTTC. Protein sequence: CASSYFLTATSNEQFF.